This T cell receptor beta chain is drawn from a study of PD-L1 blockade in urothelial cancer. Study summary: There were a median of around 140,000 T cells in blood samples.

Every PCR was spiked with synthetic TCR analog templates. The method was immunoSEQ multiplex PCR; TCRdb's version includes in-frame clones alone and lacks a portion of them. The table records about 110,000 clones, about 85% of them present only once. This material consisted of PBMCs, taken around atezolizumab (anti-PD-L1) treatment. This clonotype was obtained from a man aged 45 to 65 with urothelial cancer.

CDR3 DNA: TGTGCCAGCAGCTTAAGCTCAGGGAACTCCTACGAGCAGTACTTC. This sequence encodes CASSLSSGNSYEQYF. The chain uses TRBV7-2 and TRBJ2-7; weak D call: TRBD1 (5 bases). Looked up from germline, CDR1 is SGHTA and CDR2 is FQGNSA. V was shortened by 2 bases and J by 0 bases, with 11 bases between the two germline ends. The CDR3 has 15 amino acids.